This entry describes one T cell receptor (beta chain). This specimen comes from a study of blood T cell repertoires in COVID-19. The protocol was immunoSEQ multiplex PCR, while the TCRdb copy is restricted to in-frame clones and leaves out a portion. The data show under 250,000 clones, about 83% seen once. Sequencing input: PBMCs or T cells enriched from blood (not recorded which). This TCR was sampled from a woman aged 50 to 60 who had been exposed to COVID-19.

Written as DNA, the CDR3 is TGCGCCAGCAGCCAAGACCGGGGAGGAGCGGGTAGCTGGGGTGGCGAGCAGTACTTC. Protein sequence: CASSQDRGGAGSWGGEQYF. This chain uses TRBV4-3 with TRBJ2-7, with a possible D match to TRBD2 (6 bases). CDR1 and CDR2 (germline): LGHNA, YSLEER. CDR3 length: 19 amino acids. V dropped 0 bases and J dropped 6 bases, with 27 bases sitting between them.